The sequence of this TCR beta chain was determined in a study of shared clonotypes between healthy human individuals. Produced via immunoSEQ multiplex PCR; TCRdb's table is partial and in-frame only. This sample carries some 510,000 clones, about four fifths of them seen once, and the ten largest clones take 10% to 15%. The germline CDR1 and CDR2 sequences are SGHTA and FQGNSA. The J segment lost 2 bases and the V segment lost 2 bases, leaving 6 bases of the junction unmatched. The CDR3 spans 16 residues. This receptor was obtained from a woman in her 40s in good health. Some clones in this sample may be carry-over from other donors' samples. Sequencing was performed on PBMCs. The chain combines TRBV7-2 with TRBJ2-3; 8 nucleotides align to TRBD1. CDR3 residues: CASSLLGTGNTDTQYF. The CDR3 DNA sequence: TGTGCCAGCAGCTTATTGGGGACAGGAAACACAGATACGCAGTATTTT.